The 3 T cell receptor beta chains in this list originate from one sample, sequenced in a study of post-analysis software for immune sequencing data. These TCRs are of unknown antigen specificity. Study-wide findings and caveats: In patients, TRBV5-6, TRBV5-1 and TRBV20-1 belonged to roughly five TRBV segments found more frequently than in controls.

Unique molecular identifiers were present in the TCR beta cDNA libraries. TCRdb analysed the PCR reads with MiXCR anew, one entry per CDR3 protein. The repertoire holds around 770,000 distinct CDR3 sequences, with approximately 44% as singletons. Specimen: blood. These receptors all come from a girl between 5 and 17 years old with multiple sclerosis.

This clonotype was observed a few times. The chain is built from TRBV6-5 and TRBJ2-1, with D unresolved. V was shortened by 7 bases and J by 9 bases, with 13 bases between the two germline ends. Germline V gene data show CDR1 as MNHEY and CDR2 as SVGAGI. The CDR3 length is 12 residues. This CDR3 reads CASTDPVREQFF. The CDR3 DNA reads as TGTGCCAGCACCGACCCCGTACGTGAGCAGTTCTTC.

This clonotype has more than one count but fewer than ten. This chain links TRBV10-3 with TRBJ2-1, with TRBD2 as a possible D gene (6 bases). The V end lost 0 bases, the J end lost 6 bases, and 6 bases lay between the germline ends. Germline assignment: CDR1 ENHRY and CDR2 SYGVKD. The CDR3 has 13 amino acids. The DNA of the CDR3 is TGTGCCATCAGTGAGTCGGGACTCAATGAGCAGTTCTTC. Its protein is CAISESGLNEQFF.

Remarks on this clonotype: This clone may be a read error of a much larger clone one base away. The chain couples TRBV18 to TRBJ2-5; D gene ambiguous. Germline V gene data show CDR1 as KGHSH and CDR2 as LQKENI. V was pared by 3 bases and J by 11 bases, with 16 bases between. The CDR3 has 13 residues. CDR3 in DNA: TGTGCCAGCTCACCCTTATCTTACAATGAGCAGTACTTC. This gives the protein CASSPLSYNEQYF.